The 28 T cell receptor beta chains below were found in one sample sequenced in a study of tumor-infiltrating lymphocytes in primary liver carcinoma. Making TCR beta cDNA involved approximately 480 ng total RNA and a constant-region primer. Three nested multiplex PCR rounds of slightly modified ARM-PCR generated TCR beta libraries. TRBV1-TRBV30 forward primers and a C-beta reverse primer were used in the first two PCR rounds, which each ran for 9 to 10 cycles. TCRdb re-analysed the multiplex PCR reads in MiXCR, keeping a single row per CDR3 protein. The table lists 180,000 or so distinct CDR3 sequences, about 55% of them singletons. RNA was extracted from whole blood without cell sorting, alongside germline DNA. Sequencing was performed on peripheral blood. All receptors derive from a middle-aged man with primary liver carcinoma and hepatitis B virus infection.

Remarks on this clonotype: This may be a read error, as it is one base from a much larger clone. The chain recombines TRBV4-1 with TRBJ2-7; TRBD1 matches at 9 bases. This CDR3 region has 17 residues. Germline CDR1 MGHRA, CDR2 YSYEKL. CDR3 amino acids: CVSSLKALQGATLEQYF. Written as DNA, the CDR3 is TGCGTCAGCAGCCTCAAGGCCCTACAGGGGGCAACTCTCGAGCAGTACTTC.

A note on this clonotype: The junction and the germline gene differ at one end; a read error may be behind it. V is TRBV11-2 and J is TRBJ2-4, with 7 bases aligning to TRBD1. CDR3 size: 15 residues. In germline, CDR1 is SGHAT, CDR2 FQNNGV. This chain's CDR3 is CASSHGTVSNTIQYF. CDR3 coding DNA: TGCGCCAGCAGCCATGGGACAGTGAGCAACACCATTCAGTACTTC. The full variable domain, with the rest looked up from reference TRBV11-2 and TRBJ2-4, is EAGVAQSPRYKIIEKRQSVAFWCNPISGHATLYWYQQILGQGPKLLIQFQNNGVVDDSQLPKDRFSAERLKGVDSTLKIQPAKLEDSAVYLCASSHGTVSNTIQYFGAGTRLSVL.

Of note for this clonotype: Here the CDR3 omits its conserved ending phenylalanine or tryptophan, so a read error is the likely source. This chain connects TRBV11-3 to TRBJ1-5, with 7 bases matching TRBD1. Germline V gene lookup returns CDR1 SGHNT and CDR2 YENEEA. This CDR3 has 20 amino acids. The CDR3 loop is CASSRARVDRVLCYNHPQHS. The CDR3 nucleotides are TGTGCCAGCAGCCGGGCCCGAGTAGACAGGGTGTTATGCTATAATCATCCCCAGCATTCT.

This clonotype was seen a handful of times. The chain links TRBV12-3 or TRBV12-4 to TRBJ1-3; D possibly corresponds to TRBD1 (5 bases). The V end lost 9 bases, the J end lost 0 bases, and 12 bases lay between the germline ends. This CDR3 spans 14 amino acids. CDR3 sequence: CASLDTSSGNTIYF. CDR3 in DNA: TGTGCCAGTTTGGACACTTCCTCTGGAAACACCATATATTTT.

This rearrangement joins TRBV4-1 to TRBJ1-5, with TRBD1 as a possible D gene (5 bases). CDR3 length: 17 amino acids. The V gene's germline CDR1 is MGHRA and CDR2 YSYEKL. Trimming shortened V by 2 bases and J by 2 bases, and 16 bases separated the two germline ends. Written as DNA, the CDR3 is TGCGCCAGCAGCCAAAAATCTCTTCAGGGTGGCAATCAGCCCCAGCATTTT. It codes for CASSQKSLQGGNQPQHF.

The chain combines TRBV10-2 with TRBJ2-7; D is possibly TRBD1 (6 bases). This CDR3 is 14 amino acids long. In germline, CDR1 is WSHSY, CDR2 SAAADI. V lost 9 bases and J 2 bases, leaving 17 bases between the germline ends. CDR3: CASTTQGPPYEQYF. The DNA for the CDR3 is TGCGCCAGTACTACACAGGGTCCCCCCTACGAGCAGTACTTC.

Turning to this clonotype: Given the absence of the conserved phenylalanine or tryptophan at the CDR3 end, a read error is likely. V is TRBV11-3 and J is TRBJ2-2; no clear D gene. Trimming stripped 0 bases from V and 7 bases from J, with 6 bases between. CDR1 is SGHNT, CDR2 YENEEA, per germline. The CDR3 has 13 amino acids. The CDR3, as DNA: TGTGCCAGCAGCTTAGAGATCGACGGGGAGCTGTTTGTT. It is translated as CASSLEIDGELFV.

A note on this clonotype: Lacking the conserved final phenylalanine or tryptophan, this CDR3 likely reflects a read error. The rearrangement uses TRBV29-1 and TRBJ2-1; 10 nucleotides agree with TRBD2. This CDR3 comprises 14 residues. From germline, CDR1 is SQVTM and CDR2 ANQGSEA. Trimming at V came to 2 bases and at J to 8 bases, leaving 6 bases not matched to a gene. The CDR3 sequence: CSVESSGSLDEQFL. The CDR3 nucleotides read TGCAGCGTTGAATCTAGCGGGAGTTTGGATGAGCAGTTCTTA.

To note about this clonotype: The junction shows a germline mismatch at one end, possibly a read error. V gene TRBV10-3 combines with J gene TRBJ1-6, with D tentatively TRBD1 (5 bases). CDR3 length: 14 amino acids. The germline V gene has CDR1 ENHRY and CDR2 SYGVKD. In DNA form, the CDR3 reads TGTGCCATCAGTGACGGGACTAGGAATTCAACCCTCCACTTT. Its translation: CAISDGTRNSTLHF.

Many counts were recorded for this clonotype. The V and J genes are TRBV29-1 and TRBJ2-3; 9 bases map to TRBD2. The CDR3 is 14 amino acids. Germline CDR1 is SQVTM and CDR2 is ANQGSEA. J lost 2 bases, V lost 7 bases, and 7 bases had no gene match. The CDR3 protein is CSGSTSGLTDTQYF. DNA for the CDR3: TGCAGCGGTTCGACTAGCGGTCTCACAGATACGCAGTATTTT.

There are many counts of this clonotype. V and J are TRBV11-2 and TRBJ2-5, with D unresolved. The CDR3 is 15 amino acids. V lost 6 bases and J 3 bases, leaving 17 bases between the germline ends. Germline lookup yields CDR1 SGHAT and CDR2 FQNNGV. CDR3 region: CASSIERAREETQYF. The CDR3 DNA reads as TGTGCCAGCAGTATAGAAAGGGCTAGAGAAGAGACCCAGTACTTC.

Remarks on this clonotype: The conserved final phenylalanine or tryptophan is absent from the CDR3, which likely points to a read error. This rearrangement joins TRBV4-1 to TRBJ1-4, with a tentative D call TRBD1 (6 bases). V was clipped by 1 base and J by 6 bases, with 12 bases between them. Germline assignment: CDR1 MGHRA and CDR2 YSYEKL. The CDR3 is made up of 15 amino acids. CDR3 region: CASSQAPKGDEKLFL. CDR3 DNA: TGCGCCAGCAGCCAAGCTCCCAAGGGGGATGAAAAACTGTTTCTT.

This clonotype was detected a few times. The chain combines TRBV29-1 with TRBJ2-4; TRBD2 matches at 8 bases. CDR1 is SQVTM and CDR2 is ANQGSEA in the germline V gene. With V trimmed by 7 bases and J by 0 bases, 26 bases remained unmatched. This CDR3 contains 21 residues. The CDR3 spells CSGDLDRREAGVVRAKNIQYF. The CDR3 coding sequence is TGCAGCGGTGATCTGGACCGACGAGAAGCGGGAGTCGTTAGAGCCAAAAACATTCAGTACTTC.

On this clonotype itself: The missing conserved phenylalanine or tryptophan at the end of this CDR3 makes a read error likely. CDR3 DNA: TGTGCCAGTAGTCAACTCCGGTCTAGCGGCTACAATGAGCAGTTCATC. Translating gives CASSQLRSSGYNEQFI. The J gene is TRBJ2-1, the V gene TRBV11-2; 7 bases agree with TRBD2. CDR3 size: 16 residues. The germline V gene encodes CDR1 SGHAT and CDR2 FQNNGV. Losses at the gene ends were 9 bases for V and 3 bases for J; bases not matched to a gene: 14.

The J gene is TRBJ2-5, the V gene TRBV14, with D unresolved. The CDR3 totals 13 residues. CDR1 and CDR2 (germline): SGHDN, FVKESK. Trimming pared 1 base from V and 5 bases from J, leaving 8 bases between. The CDR3 reads CASSQGDGETQYF. The CDR3 DNA reads as TGTGCCAGCAGCCAAGGTGATGGGGAGACCCAGTACTTC.

CDR3 region: CASSVRAPDTQYF. The CDR3 bases are TGCGCCAGCAGCGTTCGAGCTCCAGATACGCAGTATTTT. This chain uses TRBV4-1 with TRBJ2-3, with unresolved D. The germline V gene has CDR1 MGHRA and CDR2 YSYEKL. V lost 5 bases and J 4 bases, leaving 10 bases between the germline ends. The CDR3 covers 13 residues.

The rearrangement uses TRBV29-1 and TRBJ2-5; 9 nucleotides match TRBD1. In germline, CDR1 is SQVTM, CDR2 ANQGSEA. The trim removed 2 bases at V and 1 base at J, leaving 5 bases unmatched. This CDR3 has 15 residues. CDR3 sequence: CSVETGQGTQETQYF. Here the CDR3 DNA reads TGCAGCGTTGAAACGGGACAGGGCACCCAAGAGACCCAGTACTTC.

The gene calls are TRBV12-3 or TRBV12-4 and TRBJ1-1; D is possibly TRBD1 (6 bases). V lost 5 bases and J lost 10, with 17 bases in between. The CDR3 is made up of 13 amino acids. DNA for the CDR3: TGTGCCAGCAGTCCTACAGGGCTAAAGGGAGCTTTCTTT. It is translated as CASSPTGLKGAFF.

There are a few counts of this clonotype. The V and J genes are TRBV29-1 and TRBJ2-2; TRBD2 is a possible D gene (5 bases). The length of the CDR3 is 15 residues. CDR1 SQVTM and CDR2 ANQGSEA come from the germline V gene. V lost 5 bases to trimming and J lost 3 bases, with 16 bases between them. The CDR3 region is CSVLRGLLDTGELFF. Here the CDR3 DNA reads TGCAGCGTTCTTCGGGGTCTCCTGGACACCGGGGAGCTGTTTTTT.

This clonotype has a handful of counts. The junction shows a germline mismatch at one end, possibly a read error. The chain recombines TRBV5-5 with TRBJ2-4, with D possibly being TRBD1 or TRBD2 (5 bases each). Germline V gene data show CDR1 as SGHKS and CDR2 as YYEKEE (reference sequence). CDR3 length: 14 amino acids. The CDR3 sequence: CVSSLEAGANIQYF. As DNA, the CDR3 is TGTGTCAGCAGCCTAGAGGCCGGGGCGAACATTCAGTACTTC.

This clonotype was detected many times. The CDR3 nucleotides are TGTGCCAGCAGCTTTGGTTGGAACACTGAAGCTTTCTTT. Translation gives CASSFGWNTEAFF. The chain couples TRBV11-2 to TRBJ1-1, with unresolved D. The V end lost 3 bases, the J end lost 1 base, and 6 bases lay between the germline ends. The CDR3 runs 13 residues. The germline V gene has CDR1 SGHAT and CDR2 FQNNGV.

This clonotype was seen only a few times. This chain uses TRBV7-8 with TRBJ2-7, with TRBD1 matching over 7 bases. The CDR3 consists of 13 residues. Germline lookup yields CDR1 SGHVS and CDR2 FQNEAQ. The ends lost 5 bases at V and 4 bases at J; junction bases unmatched: 5. This chain's CDR3 is CASSTSRGYEQYF. In DNA, the CDR3 is TGTGCCAGCAGCACCTCCAGGGGGTACGAGCAGTACTTC.

The rearrangement uses TRBV6-5 and TRBJ2-3; D is possibly TRBD1 (5 bases). The J call is uncertain, as TRBJ1-5 better fits the DNA end. CDR3 length: 15 amino acids. Germline V gene sequence: CDR1 MNHEY, CDR2 SVGAGI. The CDR3: CASSQAGFETDTQHF. In DNA, the CDR3 is TGTGCCAGCAGCCAAGCAGGTTTTGAGACAGATACGCAGCATTTT.

V and J are TRBV4-1 and TRBJ2-2, with D possibly being TRBD1 (5 bases). Germline assignment: CDR1 MGHRA and CDR2 YSYEKL. The CDR3 is 17 residues long. Trimming stripped 4 bases from V and 2 bases from J, with 17 bases between. CDR3 protein: CASSRVNTWTNTGELFF. CDR3 nucleotides: TGCGCCAGCAGCCGAGTCAACACCTGGACAAACACCGGGGAGCTGTTTTTT.

This rearrangement joins TRBV5-1 to TRBJ2-1; the match to TRBD2 covers 9 bases. The CDR3 is 16 residues long. Germline CDR1 and CDR2: SGHRS and YFSETQ. The trim removed 3 bases at V and 8 bases at J, leaving 12 bases unmatched. The CDR3 here is CASSSVSLAGGYEQFF. The CDR3 bases are TGCGCCAGCAGCTCGGTGTCCCTTGCGGGAGGGTATGAGCAGTTCTTC. The whole variable domain, filled in from reference TRBV5-1 and TRBJ2-1, reads KAGVTQTPRYLIKTRGQQVTLSCSPISGHRSVSWYQQTPGQGLQFLFEYFSETQRNKGNFPGRFSGRQFSNSRSEMNVSTLELGDSALYLCASSSVSLAGGYEQFFGPGTRLTVL.

The CDR3 loop reads CAISDGLAGTSYEQYF. CDR3 nucleotide sequence: TGTGCCATCAGTGACGGTTTGGCGGGGACCTCCTACGAGCAGTACTTC. The genes are TRBV10-3 and TRBJ2-7; maybe TRBD2 (6 bases). The V gene lost 3 bases and the J gene lost 0 bases, with 15 bases spanning the gap. The CDR3 sequence is 16 residues long. Germline values: CDR1 ENHRY, CDR2 SYGVKD.

There are a few counts of this clonotype. The rearrangement links TRBV5-6 to TRBJ2-1; 8 nucleotides line up with TRBD1. This CDR3 spans 15 amino acids. Germline assignment: CDR1 SGHDT and CDR2 YYEEEE. The J segment lost 8 bases and the V segment lost 1 base, leaving 8 bases of the junction unmatched. In DNA form, the CDR3 reads TGTGCCAGCAGCTTGAACGGACAGGGCTGGGATGAGCAGTTCTTC. It yields the protein CASSLNGQGWDEQFF.

As for this clonotype: Just one base apart from a much larger clone, this may be a read error. The CDR3 is CASTGGYNKQFF. CDR3 in DNA: TGCGCCAGCACAGGAGGCTACAATAAGCAGTTCTTC. The chain carries TRBV10-2 and TRBJ2-1; TRBD2 is a possible D gene (5 bases). Per germline, CDR1 WSHSY and CDR2 SAAADI. The CDR3 runs 12 residues.